These T cell receptor beta chains were read from a single sample in a study of T-cell reconstitution after alpha-beta-depleted transplantation in children. TCRdb reprocessed the PCR reads with MiXCR, giving one entry per CDR3 protein. The data contain about 980,000 distinct CDR3 sequences, roughly 29% of them seen just once; the ten biggest clones take up approximately 30%. The sample was PBMCs, mostly from graft donor cells, taken 360 days after TCRalphabeta/CD19-depleted stem cell transplant. These receptors all stem from a boy younger than two who had a stem cell transplant for SCID, so the T cells may come from the graft donor. The CDR3 runs from the conserved cysteine through the conserved F or W. The D gene is left open where the match is weak. Expanded clones get a size class; other rows say once, few or many, or leave the size out.

J,D,size,V,DNA,CDR3
TRBJ2-1,-,few,TRBV25-1,TGTGCCAGCAGTGATCCCTATTGGGGTGAGCAGTTCTTC,CASSDPYWGEQFF
TRBJ2-5,-,-,TRBV2,TGTGCCAGCAGTCCATACACCCAAGAGACCCAGTACTTC,CASSPYTQETQYF
TRBJ2-1,TRBD1,-,TRBV28,TGTGCCACCTACACCGGGACAGGGTGGAATGAGCAGTTCTTC,CATYTGTGWNEQFF
TRBJ2-3,-,few,TRBV5-1,TGCGCCAGCAGCTTGGACACAGGAGGCACAGATACGCAGTATTTT,CASSLDTGGTDTQYF
TRBJ2-3,-,once,TRBV29-1,TGCAGCGTGGCTTCAAGGGGGGACACAGATACGCAGTATTTT,CSVASRGDTDTQYF
TRBJ1-5,-,-,TRBV20-1,TGCAGTGCCCGGCGGGAGTTCGATCAGCCCCAGCATTTT,CSARREFDQPQHF
TRBJ2-1,-,-,TRBV4-1,TGCGCCAGCAGCCAAGACAGGGCTCGGGGGAATGAGCAGTTCTTC,CASSQDRARGNEQFF
TRBJ2-7,-,-,TRBV25-1,TGTGCCAGCAGTGAAGGGGCCAGGGTCAGCGAGCAGTACTTC,CASSEGARVSEQYF
TRBJ2-1,-,-,TRBV6-2/TRBV6-3,TGTGCCACCTCAAGGCTCGGGACCGTACTTCCTTACAATGAGCAGTTCTTC,CATSRLGTVLPYNEQFF
TRBJ2-1,TRBD1,few,TRBV4-1,TGCGCCAGCAGCCAAGTTCAGAAGGGACAGAGCTCCTACAATGAGCAGTTCTTC,CASSQVQKGQSSYNEQFF
TRBJ2-7,-,-,TRBV4-3,TGCGCCAGCAGCCAAATCAGGAACTACTACGAGCAGTACTTC,CASSQIRNYYEQYF
TRBJ1-1,-,few,TRBV9,TGTGCCAGCAGCGTAGTTCCCAAGGGCCCCACTGAAGCTTTCTTT,CASSVVPKGPTEAFF
TRBJ2-1,TRBD2,few,TRBV3-1,TGTGCCAGCAGCCTTGCTAGCGGGGGGGCTTACAATGAGCAGTTCTTC,CASSLASGGAYNEQFF
TRBJ2-1,-,-,TRBV6-5,TGTGCCAGCAGTTACGAGGGACCCTTTACAGGGAATGAGCAGTTCTTC,CASSYEGPFTGNEQFF
TRBJ2-7,TRBD1,-,TRBV15,TGTGCCACCAGCAGACCCGGGACAGGGGGACTCGAGCAGTACTTC,CATSRPGTGGLEQYF
TRBJ1-5,-,few,TRBV6-1,TGTGCCAGCAGTAAACTACAGGTTCACAATCAGCCCCAGCATTTT,CASSKLQVHNQPQHF
TRBJ2-5,TRBD2,-,TRBV20-1,TGCAGTGCTAGAGATGTGCGGCGGCGGGGGGTTGAAGAGACCCAGTACTTC,CSARDVRRRGVEETQYF
TRBJ2-1,-,-,TRBV10-3,TGTGCCATCAATGGGTTTACCTACAATGAGCAGTTCTTC,CAINGFTYNEQFF
TRBJ2-5,-,-,TRBV30,TGTGCCTGGAGTGAGGGACGAGAGACCCAGTACTTC,CAWSEGRETQYF
TRBJ1-1,-,few,TRBV20-1,TGCAGTGCTAGGTCTGGGGAGGCCACTGAAGCTTTCTTT,CSARSGEATEAFF
TRBJ1-1,TRBD1,-,TRBV3-1,TGTGCCAGCAGCCGGGCAGGACAGGGCACTGAAGCTTTCTTT,CASSRAGQGTEAFF
TRBJ2-1,TRBD1,few,TRBV5-1,TGCGCCAGCAGCCCAGGACAGGAGAACAATGAGCAGTTCTTC,CASSPGQENNEQFF